This entry features one T cell receptor (beta chain) sequence. This CDR3 comprises 16 residues. Per germline, CDR1 SNHLY and CDR2 FYNNEI. V was trimmed by 7 bases and J by 6 bases, leaving 24 bases between them. The record originates from a study of CD8+CD57+ T cells in acquired aplastic anemia. TCR beta VDJ and CDR3 profiles were obtained from a genomic DNA template. TCRdb processed the reads anew with MiXCR; each CDR3 protein has one entry. The sample consists of roughly 420,000 distinct CDR3 sequences, approximately 70% of them appearing once. The V call is TRBV2, the J call TRBJ1-1; no firm D call. The source material was sorted CD4+, CD8+, or CD8+CD57+ T cells (not recorded which) from PBMCs. The TCR sequence derives from a human donor in good health, serving as a control. Written as DNA, the CDR3 is TGTGCCAGCAATCGGTTACGGAGGGTCGAGGACGCTGAAGCTTTCTTT. It is translated as CASNRLRRVEDAEAFF.